Below, one T cell receptor (beta chain) is given with its context. Its specificity is unknown. This specimen belongs to a study of early T cells in non-severe SARS-CoV-2 infection. Individual cDNA molecules received unique molecular identifiers. TCRdb ran MiXCR on the 5' RACE reads and lists one entry per CDR3 protein. This table has around 50,000 distinct CDR3 sequences, around 10% appearing once. There are 14 residues in the CDR3. Germline assignment: CDR1 LNHDA and CDR2 SQIVND (reference sequence). V lost 1 base, J lost 6 bases, and 12 bases lay in between. General study points: Anti-spike CD8 responses were favored by VDJdb matching, which missed private and CD4 specificities.

Sequencing used whole blood. This clonotype originated in an adult who was a healthcare worker with PCR-confirmed SARS-CoV-2 infection or an uninfected control (not recorded which). The genes are TRBV19 and TRBJ1-1; tentatively, D is TRBD1 (5 bases). The CDR3 here is CASSIGTSPAEAFF. The CDR3 DNA reads as TGTGCCAGTAGTATAGGGACATCCCCAGCTGAAGCTTTCTTT.